This is a list of T cell receptor beta chains from one sample in a study of blood T cell repertoires in COVID-19. The table came from immunoSEQ multiplex PCR; TCRdb's copy has only in-frame clones and leaves some out. This table has 180,000 or so clones, about 85% appearing once. The sequenced material came from peripheral blood. The receptors were gathered from a man younger than 35 with acute or convalescent COVID-19. Each CDR3 is given with its conserved first and last residue. D genes are given only for firm matches. A clone size is listed for some rows: how often the clone was seen (once, few, many), or a class if it is expanded.

J	V	D	size	CDR3	DNA
TRBJ1-2	TRBV29-1	.	.	CSVEDAANYGYTF	TGCAGCGTTGAAGATGCGGCTAACTATGGCTACACCTTC
TRBJ1-2	TRBV19	TRBD1	.	CASSIEIGQTGSGYTF	TGTGCCAGTAGTATCGAAATCGGTCAGACAGGGTCTGGCTACACCTTC
TRBJ2-1	TRBV24-1	.	.	CATSDYTGTRNNEQFF	TGTGCCACCAGTGACTATACCGGGACTCGCAACAATGAGCAGTTCTTC
TRBJ1-2	TRBV5-1	TRBD1	.	CASSLSLGGVYGYTF	TGCGCCAGCAGCTTGTCCCTAGGGGGCGTTTATGGCTACACCTTC
TRBJ2-5	TRBV6-1	.	.	CASSEPGVGSETQYF	TGTGCCAGCAGTGAACCGGGGGTGGGCTCGGAGACCCAGTACTTC
TRBJ2-5	TRBV7-7	TRBD2	.	CASSPIAGGSRETQYF	TGTGCCAGCAGCCCCATAGCGGGGGGTAGTAGGGAGACCCAGTACTTC
TRBJ1-2	TRBV19	.	.	CASNMYQGSNYGYTF	TGTGCCAGTAATATGTATCAGGGGTCTAACTATGGCTACACCTTC
TRBJ1-1	TRBV29-1	TRBD1	.	CSGRQGSNTEAFF	TGCAGCGGCCGACAGGGTTCGAACACTGAAGCTTTCTTT
TRBJ1-1	TRBV12-5	.	.	CASGLVLGASGTEAFF	TGTGCTAGTGGTTTGGTTCTGGGGGCGAGTGGGACTGAAGCTTTCTTT
TRBJ2-7	TRBV9	TRBD2	once	CASSVVRLAGAYEQYF	TGTGCCAGCAGCGTAGTGAGGCTAGCGGGGGCCTACGAGCAGTACTTC
TRBJ2-3	TRBV6-5	TRBD1	.	CASSRQQGSTDTQYF	TGTGCCAGCAGTAGACAACAGGGGAGTACAGATACGCAGTATTTT
TRBJ2-6	TRBV27	.	few	CASSINYSGANVLTF	TGTGCCAGCAGTATAAACTACTCTGGGGCCAACGTCCTGACTTTC
TRBJ2-1	TRBV5-6	TRBD1	.	CASSPPAGQGSNEQFF	TGTGCCAGCAGCCCACCCGCTGGACAGGGGTCCAATGAGCAGTTCTTC
TRBJ1-2	TRBV25-1	.	.	CASSEYRGHSREGYTF	TGTGCCAGCAGTGAATACCGAGGACATTCCAGAGAGGGCTACACCTTC
TRBJ1-2	TRBV4-1	.	few	CASSQDPVRSANYGYTF	TGCGCCAGCAGCCAAGATCCTGTCCGCTCGGCTAACTATGGCTACACCTTC
TRBJ2-1	TRBV7-9	.	.	CASSLARAAESYNEQFF	TGTGCCAGCAGCTTAGCGCGGGCTGCAGAATCCTACAATGAGCAGTTCTTC
TRBJ1-2	TRBV6-5	.	.	CASSYGGYGYTF	TGTGCCAGCAGTTACGGGGGGTATGGCTACACCTTC
TRBJ2-5	TRBV5-1	TRBD1	.	CASSLELGTGEETQYF	TGCGCCAGCAGCTTGGAACTCGGGACAGGGGAAGAGACCCAGTACTTC
TRBJ1-2	TRBV19	.	.	CASSPRQIANYGYTF	TGTGCCAGTAGTCCCCGACAGATAGCTAACTATGGCTACACCTTC
TRBJ1-1	TRBV5-4	.	.	CASSPTGQRVFTEAFF	TGTGCCAGCAGCCCAACCGGACAGAGAGTTTTCACTGAAGCTTTCTTT
TRBJ2-3	TRBV19	.	.	CASSAGGRTDTQYF	TGTGCCAGTAGTGCCGGCGGGCGCACAGATACGCAGTATTTT
TRBJ2-7	TRBV5-4	TRBD2	.	CASSSGLAATYEQYF	TGTGCCAGCAGCTCCGGACTAGCAGCTACCTACGAGCAGTACTTC
TRBJ2-6	TRBV19	TRBD1	.	CASSALGQGLGPGANVLTF	TGTGCCAGTAGTGCCCTGGGACAGGGTTTGGGCCCTGGGGCCAACGTCCTGACTTTC
TRBJ1-2	TRBV25-1	TRBD1	.	CASSDPTGRDYGYTF	TGTGCCAGCAGTGACCCGACAGGGCGGGACTATGGCTACACCTTC
TRBJ1-1	TRBV6-5	.	.	CASSYSRILNTEAFF	TGTGCCAGCAGTTACTCGCGCATCTTGAACACTGAAGCTTTCTTT
TRBJ1-1	TRBV7-9	.	.	CASSLSKGENTEAFF	TGTGCCAGCAGCTTATCGAAGGGGGAGAACACTGAAGCTTTCTTT
TRBJ1-2	TRBV5-6	.	.	CASSFAAGDSYTF	TGTGCCAGCAGCTTCGCGGCAGGGGATAGTTACACCTTC
TRBJ1-1	TRBV21-1	.	.	CASVHRGPFF	TGTGCCAGCGTTCACAGGGGGCCTTTCTTT
TRBJ1-5	TRBV7-9	.	.	CASSPTGRSQPQHF	TGTGCCAGCAGCCCAACTGGCAGGTCACAGCCCCAGCATTTT
TRBJ2-5	TRBV6-5	.	.	CASSYVQAGRDKTQYF	TGTGCCAGCAGTTACGTTCAGGCGGGGAGGGACAAGACCCAGTACTTC
TRBJ2-7	TRBV2	TRBD1	.	CASRGTGGRYEQYF	TGTGCCAGCAGAGGGACAGGGGGACGATACGAGCAGTACTTC
TRBJ1-2	TRBV12-2	.	.	CASRLAGTGSIYGYTF	TGTGCAAGTCGCTTAGCAGGGACAGGGTCTATCTATGGCTACACCTTC
TRBJ1-2	TRBV6-1	.	.	CASSEASAGGGGYTF	TGTGCCAGCAGTGAAGCTTCGGCAGGTGGAGGCGGCTACACCTTC
TRBJ2-1	TRBV5-6	TRBD2	few	CASSFLERGHNEQFF	TGTGCCAGCAGCTTTCTAGAGCGGGGTCACAATGAGCAGTTCTTC
TRBJ1-3	TRBV6-5	.	.	CASSPDSRNTIYF	TGTGCCAGCAGTCCTGATAGTCGTAACACCATATATTTT
TRBJ1-1	TRBV28	TRBD1	.	CASPSGQGAQNTEAFF	TGTGCCAGCCCCTCTGGGCAGGGGGCGCAGAACACTGAAGCTTTCTTT
TRBJ2-1	TRBV2	.	.	CASSPGLPQQFF	TGTGCCAGCAGTCCGGGACTCCCCCAGCAGTTCTTC
TRBJ1-1	TRBV30	.	.	CAWMTREAFF	TGTGCCTGGATGACAAGGGAAGCTTTCTTT
TRBJ1-2	TRBV2	.	.	CASSEEPGLDYGYTF	TGTGCCAGCAGTGAAGAACCGGGTTTGGACTATGGCTACACCTTC
TRBJ2-1	TRBV5-5	TRBD2	.	CASEDEELGLAELQFF	TGTGCCAGCGAGGATGAGGAGTTGGGACTAGCGGAGTTACAGTTCTTC
TRBJ2-3	TRBV5-4	.	.	CASSLSEWDTQYF	TGTGCCAGCAGCTTGAGCGAGTGGGATACGCAGTATTTT
TRBJ1-1	TRBV7-9	.	few	CASSSPSGTEAFF	TGTGCCAGCAGCTCCCCCAGCGGCACTGAAGCTTTCTTT
TRBJ1-5	TRBV10-3	.	.	CAISESARVNQPQHF	TGTGCCATCAGTGAGTCGGCCAGGGTCAATCAGCCCCAGCATTTT
TRBJ2-6	TRBV19	.	.	CASSRKSPGANVLTF	TGTGCCAGTAGCCGAAAGAGCCCTGGGGCCAACGTCCTGACTTTC